Each of the 27 T cell receptor beta chains below was sequenced from the same sample in a study of blood T cell repertoires in COVID-19. Libraries were prepared by immunoSEQ multiplex PCR; TCRdb keeps only in-frame clonotypes and omits some of them. The sample has roughly 260,000 clones, approximately 90% seen once. The material sequenced was peripheral blood. These receptors came from a woman in her thirties or forties with acute or convalescent COVID-19.

The chain links TRBV3-1 (or the pseudogene TRBV3-2) to TRBJ2-7, with no clear D. The CDR3 length is 14 residues. Germline V gene data show CDR1 as LGHDT and CDR2 as YNNKEL (reference sequence). Trimming stripped 3 bases from V and 1 base from J, with 10 bases between. The CDR3 region is CASSHGGSSYEQYV. The DNA for the CDR3 is TGTGCCAGCAGCCATGGCGGCTCATCCTACGAGCAGTACGTC.

This chain uses TRBV4-1 with TRBJ2-3; TRBD2 matches at 11 bases. Unmatched junction bases numbered 17, after V lost 1 base and J lost 5 bases. The CDR3 runs 20 residues. In germline, CDR1 is MGHRA, CDR2 YSYEKL. DNA for the CDR3: TGCGCCAGCAGCCAAGTCCCTCACGCCTTAGCGGGGGGGCCGAAAGATACGCAGTATTTT. Amino acids: CASSQVPHALAGGPKDTQYF.

The chain couples TRBV28 to TRBJ1-5, with a tentative D call TRBD1 (5 bases). The germline V gene encodes CDR1 MDHEN and CDR2 SYDVKM. The CDR3 is 14 amino acids. V was pared by 2 bases and J by 7 bases, with 12 bases between. The CDR3 spells CASSLNRSKQPQHF. DNA of the CDR3: TGTGCCAGCAGTTTAAACAGGTCTAAACAGCCCCAGCATTTT.

On this clone itself: This may be a read error, as it is one base from a much larger clone. The CDR3: CASSLQGGTEAFF. The CDR3 DNA reads TGTGCCAGCAGCTTACAAGGGGGCACTGAAGCTTTCTTT. This sequence joins TRBV7-8 and TRBJ1-1, with D possibly matching TRBD1 (6 bases). Trimming stripped 2 bases from V and 4 bases from J, with 8 bases between. CDR1 SGHVS and CDR2 FQNEAQ come from the germline V gene. The CDR3 runs 13 residues.

V is TRBV10-3 and J is TRBJ2-5, with 8 bases that match TRBD1. Per germline, CDR1 ENHRY and CDR2 SYGVKD. The CDR3 is 12 residues long. J was trimmed by 5 bases and V by 9 bases; bases with no gene match: 5. CDR3 DNA: TGTGCCATTGGACAGGGCAGCGAGACCCAGTACTTC. It specifies CAIGQGSETQYF.

V is TRBV25-1 and J is TRBJ1-1; D unresolved. The CDR3 has 15 residues. V dropped 4 bases and J dropped 5 bases, with 17 bases sitting between them. The germline V gene encodes CDR1 MGHDK and CDR2 SYGVNS. CDR3 bases: TGTGCCAGCAGTGCCTGGGAGGGTATTGGAACTGAAGCTTTCTTT. Amino acids: CASSAWEGIGTEAFF.

As regards this clone: In the same sample, other DNA sequences code for this CDR3. The chain is built from TRBV3-1 (or the pseudogene TRBV3-2) and TRBJ1-5, with D hard to call. V was pared by 1 base and J by 10 bases, with 26 bases between. The CDR3 is 18 residues long. Germline values: CDR1 LGHDT, CDR2 YNNKEL (reference sequence). CDR3 nucleotides: TGTGCCAGCAGCCAAGGGGGTCGCCGGTTTGCGGGAGCTCAACCCCAGCATTTT. It codes for CASSQGGRRFAGAQPQHF.

The V call is TRBV2, the J call TRBJ1-2; 10 positions match TRBD1. This CDR3 spans 21 amino acids. Germline trimming cut 6 bases from V and 1 base from J; bases unmatched to any gene: 23. Germline V gives CDR1 SNHLY, CDR2 FYNNEI. The CDR3 DNA reads TGTGCCAGCAGGGCCGGGGTATACCCGTATGGGACAGGGGCGATTAACTATGGCTACACCTTC. Translation: CASRAGVYPYGTGAINYGYTF.

V is TRBV2 and J is TRBJ1-5, with 8 bases matching TRBD1. The CDR3 contains 14 residues. J gave up 3 bases and V 4 bases, and 2 bases lay outside the gene matches. Germline V gene lookup returns CDR1 SNHLY and CDR2 FYNNEI. CDR3 bases: TGTGCCAGCAGTGTGGGACAGGACAATCAGCCCCAGCATTTT. Its translation is CASSVGQDNQPQHF.

The chain employs TRBV3-1 (or the pseudogene TRBV3-2) and TRBJ2-5, with 9 bases that match TRBD1. With 5 bases clipped from V and 6 bases from J, the junction kept 10 bases outside the gene matches. The CDR3 covers 15 residues. Looked up from germline, CDR1 is LGHDT and CDR2 is YNNKEL (reference sequence). Written as DNA, the CDR3 is TGTGCCAGCAGCGCAGGGGACAGGGCGAAAAAGACCCAGTACTTC. This codes for CASSAGDRAKKTQYF.

The table lists this clone with a few counts. The chain carries TRBV6-5 and TRBJ1-6, with TRBD1 as a possible D gene (5 bases). From germline, CDR1 is MNHEY and CDR2 SVGAGI. CDR3 size: 12 residues. The V and J ends lost 5 bases and 9 bases respectively, with 8 bases between them. DNA for the CDR3: TGTGCCAGCAGTCAGGGATTTTCACCCCTCCACTTT. Protein product: CASSQGFSPLHF.

CDR3 DNA: TGTGCCAGCAGCCAACGACTCATCCGGGGGAATGAGCAGTTCTTC. It is translated as CASSQRLIRGNEQFF. This rearrangement joins TRBV14 to TRBJ2-1; D perhaps matches TRBD2 (6 bases). The V and J ends lost 2 bases and 7 bases respectively, with 15 bases between them. The CDR3 is 15 residues long. Germline-derived CDR1 and CDR2 are SGHDN and FVKESK.

This clone was picked up a small number of times. The chain recombines TRBV6-1 with TRBJ1-1, with 7 bases fitting TRBD1. In germline, CDR1 is MNHNS, CDR2 SASEGT. V dropped 3 bases and J dropped 10; count of bases not matched to a gene: 11. This CDR3 is built from 14 residues. The DNA of the CDR3 is TGTGCCAGCAGTGACCCTACAGGGGCTAGGGCAGCTTTCTTT. Translating it yields CASSDPTGARAAFF.

The V gene is TRBV14, the J gene TRBJ2-5, with 8 bases lining up with TRBD2. Germline-derived CDR1 and CDR2 are SGHDN and FVKESK. The CDR3 is 16 amino acids. Losses at the gene ends were 0 bases for V and 5 bases for J; bases not matched to a gene: 8. The CDR3 is CASSQDRGGLPETQYF. DNA for the CDR3: TGTGCCAGCAGCCAAGATCGGGGGGGCCTGCCGGAGACCCAGTACTTC. The full variable domain, rest sourced from reference TRBV14 and TRBJ2-5, is EAGVTQFPSHSVIEKGQTVTLRCDPISGHDNLYWYRRVMGKEIKFLLHFVKESKQDESGMPNNRFLAERTGGTYSTLKVQPAELEDSGVYFCASSQDRGGLPETQYFGPGTRLLVL.

The sample holds one count of this clone. V is TRBV29-1 and J is TRBJ2-5, with 11 bases that match TRBD1. Germline V CDR1 and CDR2: SQVTM, ANQGSEA. CDR3 length equals 14 residues. V was pared by 7 bases and J by 5 bases, with 9 bases of the junction left unmatched. DNA of the CDR3: TGCAGCGCCTCTGGACAGGGGGCTTGGGAGACCCAGTACTTC. Its protein product is CSASGQGAWETQYF.

This CDR3 is CASSIVGRVADTQYF. Here the CDR3 DNA reads TGTGCCAGTAGTATAGTTGGGAGAGTGGCAGATACGCAGTATTTT. This chain joins TRBV19 and TRBJ2-3, with D perhaps matching TRBD2 (5 bases). The CDR3 spans 15 residues. The ends were cut back, 1 base at V and 4 bases at J, with 12 bases in the middle. Germline V gene lookup returns CDR1 LNHDA and CDR2 SQIVND (reference sequence).

The chain is built from TRBV27 and TRBJ1-1, with D tentatively TRBD1 (5 bases). CDR3 length: 15 amino acids. The germline gives CDR1 MNHEY, CDR2 SMNVEV (reference sequence). V was shortened by 5 bases and J by 4 bases, with 17 bases between the two germline ends. CDR3 residues: CASSGWGDWGTEAFF. The CDR3 DNA is TGTGCCAGCAGTGGGTGGGGGGATTGGGGCACTGAAGCTTTCTTT.

The genes are TRBV30 and TRBJ2-2, with TRBD2 identical over 8 bases. V shed 3 bases and J 1 base; nucleotides not matched to a gene: 1. This CDR3 spans 14 amino acids. The germline V gene encodes CDR1 GTSNPN and CDR2 SVGIG (reference sequence). For the CDR3, the DNA is TGTGCCTGGAGCGGGGGGGTGAACACCGGGGAGCTGTTTTTT. Residues: CAWSGGVNTGELFF.

This clone was seen only once. V gene TRBV5-4 combines with J gene TRBJ1-1; D possibly corresponds to TRBD1 (5 bases). The CDR3 length is 14 residues. Looked up from germline, CDR1 is SGHNT and CDR2 is YYREEE (reference sequence). Trimming cost V 4 bases and J 1 base, with 11 bases left between them. CDR3 sequence: CASSMGLQNTEAFF. CDR3 DNA sequence: TGTGCCAGCAGCATGGGACTGCAGAACACTGAAGCTTTCTTT.

V gene TRBV19 combines with J gene TRBJ1-2, with D possibly matching TRBD1 (6 bases). Germline CDR1 LNHDA, CDR2 SQIVND (reference sequence). CDR3 size: 12 residues. With 5 bases removed from V and 8 bases from J, the gap between germline ends came to 12 bases. CDR3 protein: CASSFAGEGYTF. CDR3 bases: TGTGCCAGTAGTTTCGCAGGGGAGGGCTACACCTTC.

The gene calls are TRBV3-1 (or the pseudogene TRBV3-2) and TRBJ1-1, with D possibly TRBD1 on 5 matching bases. The ends were cut back, 2 bases at V and 6 bases at J, with 10 bases in the middle. CDR1 and CDR2 from the germline V gene are LGHDT and YNNKEL (reference sequence). This CDR3 comprises 13 residues. The CDR3 nucleotides read TGTGCCAGCAGCCAAATGACAGCCGCTGAAGCTTTCTTT. Amino acids: CASSQMTAAEAFF.

The chain carries TRBV5-4 and TRBJ1-1; D is undetermined. Germline V gene data show CDR1 as SGHNT and CDR2 as YYREEE (reference sequence). This CDR3 contains 11 residues. Trimming shortened V by 5 bases and J by 2 bases, and 4 bases separated the two germline ends. This CDR3 reads CASRLNTEAFF. Written as DNA, the CDR3 is TGTGCCAGCAGACTTAACACTGAAGCTTTCTTT.

V usage is TRBV4-1 and J usage is TRBJ2-3; 8 bases fit TRBD2. Trimming removed 1 base from V and 4 bases from J; junction bases left unmatched: 7. The CDR3 extends over 16 amino acids. Germline CDR1 and CDR2: MGHRA and YSYEKL. The CDR3 sequence is CASSQAYGGAPDTQYF. The CDR3 nucleotides read TGCGCCAGCAGCCAAGCCTACGGGGGGGCCCCAGATACGCAGTATTTT.

In this sample, this clone turned up once. The gene calls are TRBV2 and TRBJ2-5; TRBD2 agrees at 10 bases. This CDR3 has 16 amino acids. Germline values: CDR1 SNHLY, CDR2 FYNNEI. The junction had 5 bases not matched to a gene; V was cut back by 1 base and J by 3 bases. CDR3 in amino acids: CASSEDPGLAKETQYF. The CDR3 DNA reads TGTGCCAGCAGTGAAGATCCGGGACTAGCGAAAGAGACCCAGTACTTC.

This chain uses TRBV5-4 with TRBJ2-1; D is unclear. Trimming cost V 1 base and J 2 bases, with 4 bases left between them. Germline loops: CDR1 SGHNT, CDR2 YYREEE (reference sequence). There are 13 residues in the CDR3. The CDR3 sequence: CASSLYAYNEQFF. CDR3 bases: TGTGCCAGCAGCTTGTATGCCTACAATGAGCAGTTCTTC.

The CDR3 nucleotides are TGTGCCAGCAGCCCACCGGGACAGGGACACGAAAAACTGTTTTTT. As protein: CASSPPGQGHEKLFF. This chain connects TRBV9 to TRBJ1-4; 9 bases agree with TRBD1. Looked up from germline, CDR1 is SGDLS and CDR2 is YYNGEE. The CDR3 extends over 15 amino acids. After removal of 4 bases from V and 8 bases from J, the junction contained 9 bases not matched to a gene.

With respect to this clone: Other DNA sequences within the sample encode an identical CDR3. The chain links TRBV2 to TRBJ1-1; 8 bases map to TRBD1. In germline, CDR1 is SNHLY, CDR2 FYNNEI. The J segment lost 0 bases and the V segment lost 4 bases, leaving 4 bases of the junction unmatched. The CDR3 extends over 15 amino acids. The CDR3 is CASSARQGMNTEAFF. CDR3 nucleotides: TGTGCCAGCAGTGCACGACAGGGGATGAACACTGAAGCTTTCTTT.